One TCR beta chain is described in this entry. Its antigen is unidentified. Extracted from the samples, RNA was reverse transcribed into cDNA to serve as the sequencing template. Libraries were prepared by immunoSEQ multiplex PCR; TCRdb keeps only in-frame clonotypes and omits some of them. The profile shows about 110,000 clones, 55% to 60% of them singletons. This record comes from a study of CD8+ T cells in alopecia areata. Study-wide findings and caveats: Resident alphabeta T cells of normal skin are also sequenced in scalp samples. Normal scalp showed lower clonality than lesional scalp, especially alopecia totalis/universalis. TCR sharing was clearer in mice than between patients, perhaps partly owing to patient HLA diversity.

Both peripheral blood and punch biopsies of lesional scalp skin were obtained from patients who had alopecia areata. Sequencing used NKG2D-low CD8+ T cells sorted from blood. This TCR was sampled from a human donor with alopecia areata.

The CDR3 here is CASRGSGALPLAKNIQYF. CDR3 coding DNA: TGTGCCAGCAGGGGGAGCGGGGCCCTCCCCTTAGCCAAAAACATTCAGTACTTC. The chain employs TRBV27 and TRBJ2-4; 7 bases are shared with TRBD2. Germline CDR1 MNHEY, CDR2 SMNVEV (reference sequence). V lost 6 bases and J lost 0; bases outside the gene matches: 14. The CDR3 runs to 18 residues.